This TCR beta chain was documented in a study of shared clonotypes between healthy human individuals. As for the study in general: The plates for each donor numbered three CD4 naive, three CD4 memory, two CD8 naive and one CD8 memory.

Only Caucasian adults living in Nashville, Tennessee served as donors. The study ran the assay at deep level. This table comes from immunoSEQ multiplex PCR, and its TCRdb copy is limited to in-frame clones, with some not included. Of approximately 2.1 million clones in the sample, roughly 93% are singletons; the top ten hold about 0.37%. The germline gives CDR1 SGDLS, CDR2 YYNGEE. CDR3 length: 18 residues. V lost 5 bases to trimming and J lost 0 bases, with 18 bases between them. With regard to this clone: Its antigen is as yet unknown.

General study findings and limits: The small donor group covered limited genetic and exposure diversity.

The V call is TRBV9, the J call TRBJ2-6; D perhaps matches TRBD2 (6 bases). The sample comprised naive CD4+ T cells from PBMCs. Regarding subset: CD45RA+ positively selected. The source of this sequence is a man between 18 and 35 years old in good health. Some clones in this sample may be carry-over from other donors' samples. The CDR3 loop reads CASRGRHQSTSGANVLTF. The DNA for the CDR3 is TGTGCCAGCAGGGGGAGGCACCAGAGTACCTCTGGGGCCAACGTCCTGACTTTC.